The clone carrying this T cell receptor (beta chain) has a count of ten or more. Its antigen is not known. These data are taken from a study of CD8 T cells in ankylosing spondylitis. General study points: What appeared characteristic of ankylosing spondylitis blood was a TCR beta motif of eight or nine highly homologous variants. Reported data indicate significant enrichment of disease-linked clones within matched ankylosing spondylitis synovial fluid.

Per germline, CDR1 DFQATT and CDR2 SNEGSKA (reference sequence). The germline V and J ends were trimmed by 5 bases and 8 bases, with 21 bases remaining between them. The CDR3 is 14 residues long. The TCR beta libraries were generated through quantitative 5'-RACE incorporating molecular barcodes. One entry per CDR3 protein results from TCRdb running MiXCR on the 5' RACE reads. The sample lists 150,000 to 200,000 distinct CDR3 sequences, approximately 12% occurring once. The V call is TRBV20-1, the J call TRBJ1-2; D is unresolved. This receptor was taken from a female donor with ankylosing spondylitis or in good health (not recorded which). Material for sequencing was blood, either unsorted or a sorted T cell fraction (not recorded which). CDR3 in amino acids: CSAARPQFLIGYTF. The CDR3 coding sequence is TGCAGTGCTGCACGTCCTCAATTCCTCATCGGCTACACCTTC.